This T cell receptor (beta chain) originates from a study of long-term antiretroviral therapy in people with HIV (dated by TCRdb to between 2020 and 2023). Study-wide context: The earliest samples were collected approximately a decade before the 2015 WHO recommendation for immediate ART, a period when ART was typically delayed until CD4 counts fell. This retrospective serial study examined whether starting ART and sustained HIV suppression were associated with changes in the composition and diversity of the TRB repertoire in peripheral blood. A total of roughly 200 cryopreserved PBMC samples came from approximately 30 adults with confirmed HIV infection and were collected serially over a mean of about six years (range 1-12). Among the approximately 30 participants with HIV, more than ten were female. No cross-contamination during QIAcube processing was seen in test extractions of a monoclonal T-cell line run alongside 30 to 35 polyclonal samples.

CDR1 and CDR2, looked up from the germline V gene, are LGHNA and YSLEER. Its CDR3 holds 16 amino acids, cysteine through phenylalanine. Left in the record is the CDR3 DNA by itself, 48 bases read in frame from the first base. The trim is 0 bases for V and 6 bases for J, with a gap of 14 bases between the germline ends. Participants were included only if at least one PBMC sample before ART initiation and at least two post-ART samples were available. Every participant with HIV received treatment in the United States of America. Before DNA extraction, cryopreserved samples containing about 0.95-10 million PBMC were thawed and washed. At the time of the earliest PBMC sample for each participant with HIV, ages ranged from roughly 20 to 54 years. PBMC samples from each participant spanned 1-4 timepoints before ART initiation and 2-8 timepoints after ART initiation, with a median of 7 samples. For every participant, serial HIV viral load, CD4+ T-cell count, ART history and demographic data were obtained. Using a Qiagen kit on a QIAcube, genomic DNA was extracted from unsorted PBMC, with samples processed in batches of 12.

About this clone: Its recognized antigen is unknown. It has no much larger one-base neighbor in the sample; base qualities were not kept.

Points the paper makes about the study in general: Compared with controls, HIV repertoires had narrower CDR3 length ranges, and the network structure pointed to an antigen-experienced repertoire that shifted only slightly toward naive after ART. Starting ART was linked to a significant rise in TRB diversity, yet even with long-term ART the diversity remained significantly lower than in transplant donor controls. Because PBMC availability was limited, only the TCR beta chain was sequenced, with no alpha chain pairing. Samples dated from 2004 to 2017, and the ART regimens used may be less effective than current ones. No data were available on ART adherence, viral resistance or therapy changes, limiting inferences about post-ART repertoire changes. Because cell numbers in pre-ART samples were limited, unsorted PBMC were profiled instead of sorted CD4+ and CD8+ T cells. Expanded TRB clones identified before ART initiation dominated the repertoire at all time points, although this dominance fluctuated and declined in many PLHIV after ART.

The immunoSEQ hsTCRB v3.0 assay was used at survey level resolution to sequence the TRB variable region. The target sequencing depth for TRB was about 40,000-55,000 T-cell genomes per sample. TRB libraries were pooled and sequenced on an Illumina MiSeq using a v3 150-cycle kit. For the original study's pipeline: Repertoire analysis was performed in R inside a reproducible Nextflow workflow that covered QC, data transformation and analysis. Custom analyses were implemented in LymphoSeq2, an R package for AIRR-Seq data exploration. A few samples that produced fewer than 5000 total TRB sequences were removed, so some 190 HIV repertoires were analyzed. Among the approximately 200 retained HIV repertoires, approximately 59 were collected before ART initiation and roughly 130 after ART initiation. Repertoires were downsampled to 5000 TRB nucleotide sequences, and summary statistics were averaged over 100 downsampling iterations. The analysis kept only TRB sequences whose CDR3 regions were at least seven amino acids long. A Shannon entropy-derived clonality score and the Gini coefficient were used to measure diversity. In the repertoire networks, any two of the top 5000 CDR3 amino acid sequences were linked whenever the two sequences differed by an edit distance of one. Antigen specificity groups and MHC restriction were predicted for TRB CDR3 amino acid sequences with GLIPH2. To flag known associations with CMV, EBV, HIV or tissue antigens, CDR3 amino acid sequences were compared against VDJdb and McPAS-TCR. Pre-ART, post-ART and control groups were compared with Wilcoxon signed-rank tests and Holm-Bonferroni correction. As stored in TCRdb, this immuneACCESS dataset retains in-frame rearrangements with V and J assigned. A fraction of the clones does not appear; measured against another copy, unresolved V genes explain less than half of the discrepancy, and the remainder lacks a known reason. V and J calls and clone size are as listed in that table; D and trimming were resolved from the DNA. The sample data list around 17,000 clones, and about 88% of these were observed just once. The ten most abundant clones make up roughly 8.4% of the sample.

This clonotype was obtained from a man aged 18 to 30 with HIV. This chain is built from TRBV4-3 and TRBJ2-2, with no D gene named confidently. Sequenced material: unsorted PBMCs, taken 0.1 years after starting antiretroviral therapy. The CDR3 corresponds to CASSQEWGTLAGELFF. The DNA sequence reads TGCGCCAGCAGCCAAGAGTGGGGAACACTGGCCGGGGAGCTGTTTTTT.